Listed below are T cell receptor beta chains from one sample, sequenced in a study of blood T cell repertoires in COVID-19. The method was immunoSEQ multiplex PCR; TCRdb's version includes in-frame clones alone and lacks a portion of them. The sample consists of around 170,000 clones, 85% to 95% of them appearing once. The specimen sequenced was peripheral blood. All receptors derive from a man in his forties or fifties with acute or convalescent COVID-19. CDR3s include the opening cysteine and the closing phenylalanine or tryptophan. Fields, in order: J gene, clone size, D gene, V gene, CDR3 protein, CDR3 DNA. A D gene is named only where the DNA matches it firmly. Clone size is not always given. Where it is, it says once, few, many or a class for expanded clones.

J: TRBJ1-1; size: .; D: .; V: TRBV6-1; CDR3: CASSTILGSNTEAFF; DNA: TGTGCCAGCAGCACTATCCTTGGGAGCAACACTGAAGCTTTCTTT
J: TRBJ2-2; size: .; D: .; V: TRBV14; CDR3: CASRPGQGNTGELFF; DNA: TGTGCCAGCAGACCCGGGCAGGGTAACACCGGGGAGCTGTTTTTT
J: TRBJ2-1; size: .; D: .; V: TRBV9; CDR3: CASSGRGALNEQFF; DNA: TGTGCCAGCAGCGGCCGTGGAGCGCTTAATGAGCAGTTCTTC
J: TRBJ2-1; size: .; D: .; V: TRBV4-1; CDR3: CASSQVLERFNEQFF; DNA: TGCGCCAGCAGCCAAGTTCTAGAAAGGTTCAATGAGCAGTTCTTC
J: TRBJ1-3; size: .; D: .; V: TRBV7-9; CDR3: CASSLAGDSTGNTIYF; DNA: TGTGCCAGCAGCTTAGCCGGGGATTCGACTGGAAACACCATATATTTT
J: TRBJ2-1; size: .; D: .; V: TRBV5-1; CDR3: CASSEDTSSYNEQFF; DNA: TGCGCCAGCAGCGAGGACACGAGCTCCTACAATGAGCAGTTCTTC
J: TRBJ2-2; size: .; D: .; V: TRBV19; CDR3: CASSIKGTTNTGELFF; DNA: TGTGCCAGTAGTATAAAGGGGACAACGAACACCGGGGAGCTGTTTTTT
J: TRBJ1-1; size: .; D: .; V: TRBV2; CDR3: CASRRDLRAFF; DNA: TGTGCCAGCCGGAGGGATTTACGCGCTTTCTTT
J: TRBJ2-5; size: .; D: .; V: TRBV6-2/TRBV6-3; CDR3: CASSYPRAVGGLAGTQYF; DNA: TGTGCCAGCAGTTACCCGAGGGCGGTCGGCGGTCTCGCCGGGACCCAGTACTTC
J: TRBJ2-7; size: .; D: .; V: TRBV9; CDR3: CASSTGTGSSYEQYF; DNA: TGTGCCAGCAGCACCGGGACTGGGAGCTCCTACGAGCAGTACTTC
J: TRBJ2-5; size: .; D: .; V: TRBV28; CDR3: CASSSPPREHPQYF; DNA: TGTGCCAGCAGTTCCCCCCCAAGGGAGCATCCCCAGTACTTC
J: TRBJ2-1; size: .; D: TRBD2; V: TRBV28; CDR3: CASKRESYEQFF; DNA: TGTGCCAGTAAGCGGGAGTCGTATGAGCAGTTCTTC
J: TRBJ2-5; size: .; D: .; V: TRBV5-4; CDR3: CASSSQGGETQYF; DNA: TGTGCCAGCAGCTCGCAAGGCGGAGAGACCCAGTACTTC
J: TRBJ1-5; size: .; D: .; V: TRBV5-8; CDR3: CASSLVLLNQPQHF; DNA: TGTGCCAGCAGCTTGGTTCTACTCAATCAGCCCCAGCATTTT
J: TRBJ2-2; size: .; D: TRBD1; V: TRBV27; CDR3: CASRETGLANTGELFF; DNA: TGTGCCAGCAGGGAGACAGGGCTCGCGAACACCGGGGAGCTGTTTTTT
J: TRBJ2-3; size: .; D: TRBD2; V: TRBV27; CDR3: CASSSRSGTSGTTDTQYF; DNA: TGTGCCAGCAGTTCGCGATCCGGGACTAGCGGGACCACAGATACGCAGTATTTT
J: TRBJ1-2; size: .; D: .; V: TRBV11-2; CDR3: CASSPTSLGLGYTF; DNA: TGTGCCAGCAGCCCAACGAGTCTGGGGCTCGGCTACACCTTC
J: TRBJ2-2; size: .; D: TRBD1; V: TRBV10-3; CDR3: CAISEGTGNTGELFF; DNA: TGTGCCATCAGTGAGGGGACAGGTAACACCGGGGAGCTGTTTTTT
J: TRBJ1-3; size: once; D: .; V: TRBV19; CDR3: CASSISRARNTIYF; DNA: TGTGCCAGTAGTATCAGCAGGGCCAGAAACACCATATATTTT
J: TRBJ1-6; size: .; D: TRBD1; V: TRBV27; CDR3: CASSRDRVNSPLHF; DNA: TGTGCCAGCAGTCGGGACAGGGTAAATTCACCCCTCCACTTT